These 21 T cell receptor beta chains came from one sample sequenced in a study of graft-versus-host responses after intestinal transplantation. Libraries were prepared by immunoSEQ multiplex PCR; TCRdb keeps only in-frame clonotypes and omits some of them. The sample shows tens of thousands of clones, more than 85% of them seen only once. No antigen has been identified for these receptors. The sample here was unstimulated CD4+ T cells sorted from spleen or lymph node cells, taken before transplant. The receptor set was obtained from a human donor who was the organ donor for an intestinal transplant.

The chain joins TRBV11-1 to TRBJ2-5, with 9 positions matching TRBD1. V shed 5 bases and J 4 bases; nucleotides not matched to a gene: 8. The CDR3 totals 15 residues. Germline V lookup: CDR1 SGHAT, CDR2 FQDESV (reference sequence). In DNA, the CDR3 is TGTGCCAGCAGCGTGACCGGGACAGGGTCAGAGACCCAGTACTTC. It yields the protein CASSVTGTGSETQYF. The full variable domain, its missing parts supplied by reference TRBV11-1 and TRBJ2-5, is EAEVAQSPRYKITEKSQAVAFWCDPISGHATLYWYRQILGQGPELLVQFQDESVVDDSQLPKDRFSAERLKGVDSTLKIQPAELGDSAMYLCASSVTGTGSETQYFGPGTRLLVL.

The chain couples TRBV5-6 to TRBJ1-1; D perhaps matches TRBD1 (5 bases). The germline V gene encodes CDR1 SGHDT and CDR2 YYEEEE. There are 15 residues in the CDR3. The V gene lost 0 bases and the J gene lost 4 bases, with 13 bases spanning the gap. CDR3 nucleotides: TGTGCCAGCAGCTTGGGTGGGACTCCGGGCACTGAAGCTTTCTTT. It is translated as CASSLGGTPGTEAFF. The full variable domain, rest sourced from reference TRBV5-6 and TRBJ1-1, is DAGVTQSPTHLIKTRGQQVTLRCSPKSGHDTVSWYQQALGQGPQFIFQYYEEEERQRGNFPDRFSGHQFPNYSSELNVNALLLGDSALYLCASSLGGTPGTEAFFGQGTRLTVV.

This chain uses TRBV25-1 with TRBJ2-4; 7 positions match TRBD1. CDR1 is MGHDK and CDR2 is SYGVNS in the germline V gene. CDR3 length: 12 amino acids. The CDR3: CVAQDRKNIQYF. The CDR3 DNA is TGTGTCGCACAGGACAGGAAAAACATTCAGTACTTC.

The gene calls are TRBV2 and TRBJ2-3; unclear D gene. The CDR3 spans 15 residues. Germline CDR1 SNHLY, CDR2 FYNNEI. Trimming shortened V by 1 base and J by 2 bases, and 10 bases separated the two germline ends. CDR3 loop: CASSEGFSFTDTQYF. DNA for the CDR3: TGTGCCAGCAGTGAAGGTTTTAGTTTCACAGATACGCAGTATTTT.

The CDR3, as DNA: TGTGCCAGCAGTTACTCCGGCGGGGGGCTTCGCAATGAGCAGTTCTTC. Protein product: CASSYSGGGLRNEQFF. V and J are TRBV6-5 and TRBJ2-1, with TRBD2 matching over 8 bases. There are 16 residues in the CDR3. V gave up 0 bases and J gave up 6 bases; unmatched junction bases: 7. Looked up from germline, CDR1 is MNHEY and CDR2 is SVGAGI.

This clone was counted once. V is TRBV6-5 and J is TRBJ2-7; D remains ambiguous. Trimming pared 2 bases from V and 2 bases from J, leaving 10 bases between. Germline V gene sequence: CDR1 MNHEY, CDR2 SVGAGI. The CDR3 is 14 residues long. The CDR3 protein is CASSYSGFTYEQYF. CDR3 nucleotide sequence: TGTGCCAGCAGTTACAGTGGCTTCACCTACGAGCAGTACTTC.

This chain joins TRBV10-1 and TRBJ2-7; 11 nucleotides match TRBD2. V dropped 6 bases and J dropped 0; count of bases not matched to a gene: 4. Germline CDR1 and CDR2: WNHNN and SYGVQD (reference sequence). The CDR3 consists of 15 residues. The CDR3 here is CASSPGTSGSYEQYF. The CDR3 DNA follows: TGCGCCAGCAGCCCTGGGACTAGCGGCTCCTACGAGCAGTACTTC.

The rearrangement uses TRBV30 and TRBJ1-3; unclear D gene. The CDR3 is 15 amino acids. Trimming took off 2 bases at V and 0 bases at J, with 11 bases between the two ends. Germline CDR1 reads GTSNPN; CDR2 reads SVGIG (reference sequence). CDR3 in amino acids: CAWSTSEHSGNTIYF. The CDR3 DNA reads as TGTGCCTGGAGTACCTCGGAGCACTCTGGAAACACCATATATTTT.

The DNA for the CDR3 is TGTGCCTGCGAAGTAGGGGGAGGCAATCAGCCCCAGCATTTT. It codes for CACEVGGGNQPQHF. The rearrangement links TRBV30 to TRBJ1-5; the D gene is possibly TRBD1 (6 bases). CDR3 length: 14 residues. In germline, CDR1 is GTSNPN, CDR2 SVGIG (reference sequence). The ends were cut back, 6 bases at V and 2 bases at J, with 14 bases in the middle.

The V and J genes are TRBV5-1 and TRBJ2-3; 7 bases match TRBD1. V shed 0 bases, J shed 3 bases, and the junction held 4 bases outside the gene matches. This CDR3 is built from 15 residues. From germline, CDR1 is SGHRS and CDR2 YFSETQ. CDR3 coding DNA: TGCGCCAGCAGCTTGGGAGGGGGCATTACAGATACGCAGTATTTT. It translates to CASSLGGGITDTQYF.

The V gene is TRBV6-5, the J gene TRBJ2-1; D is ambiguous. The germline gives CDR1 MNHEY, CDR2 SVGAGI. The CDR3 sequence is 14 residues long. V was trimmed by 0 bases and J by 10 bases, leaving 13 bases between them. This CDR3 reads CASSYSRLVNEQFF. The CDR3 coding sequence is TGTGCCAGCAGTTACTCGAGGCTAGTCAACGAGCAGTTCTTC.

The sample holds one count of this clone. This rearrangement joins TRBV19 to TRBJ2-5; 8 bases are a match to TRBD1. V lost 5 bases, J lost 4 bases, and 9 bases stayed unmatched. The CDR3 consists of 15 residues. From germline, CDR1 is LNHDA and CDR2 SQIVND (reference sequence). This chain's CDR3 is CASSSWTGKGETQYF. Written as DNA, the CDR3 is TGTGCCAGTAGTTCATGGACAGGGAAGGGAGAGACCCAGTACTTC.

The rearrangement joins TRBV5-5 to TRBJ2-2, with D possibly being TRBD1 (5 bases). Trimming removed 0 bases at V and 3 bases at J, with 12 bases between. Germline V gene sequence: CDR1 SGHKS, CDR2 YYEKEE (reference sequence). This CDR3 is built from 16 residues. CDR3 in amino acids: CASSLEGHGYTGELFF. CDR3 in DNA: TGTGCCAGCAGCTTGGAGGGGCATGGGTACACCGGGGAGCTGTTTTTT.

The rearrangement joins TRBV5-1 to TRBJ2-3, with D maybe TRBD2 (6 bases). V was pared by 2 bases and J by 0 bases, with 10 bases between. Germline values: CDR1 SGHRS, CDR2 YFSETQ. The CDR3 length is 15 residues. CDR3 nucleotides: TGCGCCAGCAGCTTCCGGGACTGGAGCACAGATACGCAGTATTTT. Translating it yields CASSFRDWSTDTQYF.

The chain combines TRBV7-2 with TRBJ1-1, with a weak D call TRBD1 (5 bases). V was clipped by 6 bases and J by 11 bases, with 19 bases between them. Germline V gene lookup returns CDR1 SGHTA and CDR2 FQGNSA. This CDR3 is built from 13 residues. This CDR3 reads CASRGGNWGRAFF. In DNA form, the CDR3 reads TGTGCCAGCAGGGGGGGGAATTGGGGCCGGGCTTTCTTT.

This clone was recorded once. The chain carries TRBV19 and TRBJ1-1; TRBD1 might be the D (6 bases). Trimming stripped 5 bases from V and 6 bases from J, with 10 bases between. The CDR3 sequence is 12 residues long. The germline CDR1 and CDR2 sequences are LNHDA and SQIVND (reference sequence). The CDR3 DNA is TGTGCCAGTAGTCTTTACAGGGCTGAAGCTTTCTTT. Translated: CASSLYRAEAFF.

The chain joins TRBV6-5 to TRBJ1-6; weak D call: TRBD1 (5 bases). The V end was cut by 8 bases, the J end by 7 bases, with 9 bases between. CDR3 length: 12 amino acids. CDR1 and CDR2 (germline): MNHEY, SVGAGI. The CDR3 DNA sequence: TGTGCCAGCTCTTCAGGGAATTCACCCCTCCACTTT. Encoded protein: CASSSGNSPLHF.

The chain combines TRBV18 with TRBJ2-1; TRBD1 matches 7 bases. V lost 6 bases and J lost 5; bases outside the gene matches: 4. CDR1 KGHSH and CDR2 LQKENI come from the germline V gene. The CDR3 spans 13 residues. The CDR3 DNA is TGTGCCAGCTCTCGACAGGGTGACAATGAGCAGTTCTTC. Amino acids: CASSRQGDNEQFF.

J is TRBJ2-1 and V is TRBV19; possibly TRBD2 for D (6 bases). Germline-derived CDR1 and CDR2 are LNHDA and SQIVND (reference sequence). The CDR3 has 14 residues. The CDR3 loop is CATKPGLHVREQFF. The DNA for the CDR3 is TGTGCGACGAAGCCGGGACTTCATGTCCGTGAGCAGTTCTTC. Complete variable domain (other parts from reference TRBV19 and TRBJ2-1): DGGITQSPKYLFRKEGQNVTLSCEQNLNHDAMYWYRQDPGQGLRLIYYSQIVNDFQKGDIAEGYSVSREKKESFPLTVTSAQKNPTAFYLCATKPGLHVREQFFGPGTRLTVL.

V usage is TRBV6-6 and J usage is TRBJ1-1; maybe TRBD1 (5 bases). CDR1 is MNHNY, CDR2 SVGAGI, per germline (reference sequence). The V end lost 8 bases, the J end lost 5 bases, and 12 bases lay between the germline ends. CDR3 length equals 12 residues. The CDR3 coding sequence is TGTGCCAGCTCCAGGGAAACGACTGAAGCTTTCTTT. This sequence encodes CASSRETTEAFF.

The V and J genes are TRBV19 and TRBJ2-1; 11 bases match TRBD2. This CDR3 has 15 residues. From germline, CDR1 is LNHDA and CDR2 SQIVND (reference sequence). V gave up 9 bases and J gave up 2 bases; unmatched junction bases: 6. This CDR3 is CASHSGGAAYNEQFF. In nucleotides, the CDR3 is TGTGCCAGCCATAGCGGGGGGGCGGCCTACAATGAGCAGTTCTTC. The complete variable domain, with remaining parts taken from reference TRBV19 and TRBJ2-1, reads DGGITQSPKYLFRKEGQNVTLSCEQNLNHDAMYWYRQDPGQGLRLIYYSQIVNDFQKGDIAEGYSVSREKKESFPLTVTSAQKNPTAFYLCASHSGGAAYNEQFFGPGTRLTVL.